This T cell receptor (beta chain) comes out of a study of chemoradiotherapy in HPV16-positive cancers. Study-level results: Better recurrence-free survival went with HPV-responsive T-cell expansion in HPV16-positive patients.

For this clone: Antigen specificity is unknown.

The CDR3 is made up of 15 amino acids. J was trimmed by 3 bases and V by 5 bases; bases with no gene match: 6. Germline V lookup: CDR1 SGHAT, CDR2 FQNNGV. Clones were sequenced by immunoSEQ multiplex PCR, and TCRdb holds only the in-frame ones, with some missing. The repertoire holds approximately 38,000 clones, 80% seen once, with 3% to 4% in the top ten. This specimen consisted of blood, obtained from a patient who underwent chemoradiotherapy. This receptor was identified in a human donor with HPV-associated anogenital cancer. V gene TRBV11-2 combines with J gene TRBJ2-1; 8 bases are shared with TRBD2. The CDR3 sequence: CASSTIAGSYNEQFF. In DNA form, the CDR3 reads TGTGCCAGCAGCACCATAGCGGGGAGCTACAATGAGCAGTTCTTC.